The 19 T cell receptor beta chains listed next were all sequenced from one sample in a study of regulatory T cells in long-lasting Graves disease. HTBI primers from iRepertoire and Arm-PCR of CDR3 regions yielded the TCR beta libraries. TCRdb fed the multiplex PCR reads into MiXCR, producing one record per CDR3 protein. This table holds around 420,000 distinct CDR3 sequences, about 14% found once. The time point denotes: newly diagnosed GD, antithyroid drugs for less than 3 months. The authors made the TCR library using RNA they extracted from PBMCs. The sequencing used peripheral blood mononuclear cells (PBMCs), collected at new diagnosis, from a patient treated with antithyroid drugs. These receptors came from a female donor with Graves disease.

The gene calls are TRBV7-9 and TRBJ2-3; 16 bases map to TRBD2. V gave up 6 bases and J gave up 0 bases; unmatched junction bases: 9. This CDR3 contains 19 residues. The germline V gene encodes CDR1 SEHNR and CDR2 FQNEAQ (reference sequence). CDR3 coding DNA: TGTGCCAGCAGACTACCGGGACTAGCGGGAGGGCTGAGCACAGATACGCAGTATTTT. It is translated as CASRLPGLAGGLSTDTQYF.

This clonotype showed up many times. The chain couples TRBV28 to TRBJ1-1, with TRBD1 matching 11 bases. V lost 5 bases to trimming and J lost 8 bases; unmatched junction nucleotides: 7. Germline loops: CDR1 MDHEN, CDR2 SYDVKM. This CDR3 has 14 residues. CDR3 amino acids: CASSRTGGAREAFF. DNA of the CDR3: TGTGCCAGCAGTCGGACAGGGGGCGCACGGGAAGCTTTCTTT.

This clonotype was observed at least ten times. The gene calls are TRBV12-3 or TRBV12-4 and TRBJ1-1; TRBD1 matches 9 bases. V shed 6 bases, J shed 5 bases, and the junction held 13 bases outside the gene matches. The CDR3 has 16 residues. CDR3 loop: CASSPNAGTGRTEAFF. CDR3 nucleotide sequence: TGTGCCAGCAGCCCGAATGCTGGGACAGGGAGGACTGAAGCTTTCTTT.

With respect to this clonotype: A much larger clone differs from this one at a single base, so this may be a read error. This rearrangement joins TRBV7-9 to TRBJ2-3, with 8 bases identical to TRBD1. The CDR3 runs 14 residues. The J segment lost 2 bases and the V segment lost 4 bases, leaving 2 bases of the junction unmatched. Germline V CDR1 and CDR2: SEHNR, FQNEAQ (reference sequence). The CDR3 is CASSSDRVTDTQYF. CDR3 DNA sequence: TGTGCCAGCAGCTCGGACAGGGTCACAGATACGCAGTATTTT.

Note on this clonotype: One base away lies a much larger clone, so this may be a sequencing read error. The rearrangement uses TRBV11-2 and TRBJ2-7; 7 nucleotides align to TRBD1. Germline CDR1 and CDR2: SGHAT and FQNNGV. CDR3 length equals 15 residues. CDR3 residues: CASSLEGARWYEQCF. Here the CDR3 DNA reads TGTGCCAGCAGCCTCGAGGGGGCTAGGTGGTACGAGCAGTGCTTC.

This clonotype was recorded at least ten times. The chain is built from TRBV9 and TRBJ1-5; D unresolved. Trimming stripped 3 bases from V and 1 base from J, with 14 bases between. The CDR3 length is 16 residues. The germline V gene has CDR1 SGDLS and CDR2 YYNGEE. For the CDR3, the DNA is TGTGCCAGCAGCGCCGGCGGCGTTGGGAGCAATCAGCCCCAGCATTTT. As protein: CASSAGGVGSNQPQHF.

This clonotype was found many times. This chain joins TRBV7-2 and TRBJ2-3; possibly TRBD2 for D (5 bases). Per germline, CDR1 SGHTA and CDR2 FQGNSA. The CDR3 covers 18 residues. V lost 2 bases and J 2 bases, leaving 20 bases between the germline ends. CDR3 amino acids: CASSLLSPRAENTDTQYF. The CDR3 region has the DNA TGTGCCAGCAGCTTATTATCCCCCCGAGCGGAGAACACAGATACGCAGTATTTT.

There are many counts of this clonotype. The chain has TRBV7-2 and TRBJ2-5; D may be TRBD1 (5 bases). Germline CDR1 SGHTA, CDR2 FQGNSA. CDR3 length equals 13 residues. Trimming removed 4 bases from V and 7 bases from J, with 13 bases in between. The CDR3 DNA sequence: TGTGCCAGCAGCTGGACAACGCCCGGGACCCAGTACTTC. Its translation: CASSWTTPGTQYF.

This clonotype showed up many times. The CDR3 region has the DNA TGTGCCAGCAAGCAGGGGGCAGACTATGGCTACACCTTC. Translating it yields CASKQGADYGYTF. The chain is built from TRBV2 and TRBJ1-2; 8 bases are a match to TRBD1. The trim removed 7 bases at V and 3 bases at J, leaving 4 bases unmatched. This CDR3 is built from 13 residues. Looked up from germline, CDR1 is SNHLY and CDR2 is FYNNEI.

This clonotype was observed at least ten times. This sequence joins TRBV6-1 and TRBJ1-5; no clear D gene. This CDR3 is built from 13 residues. V was clipped by 6 bases and J by 6 bases, with 12 bases between them. CDR1 MNHNS and CDR2 SASEGT come from the germline V gene. The CDR3 region has the DNA TGTGCCAGCAGAGGAAGAGGGCGTCAGCCCCAGCATTTT. Translating it yields CASRGRGRQPQHF.

This chain joins TRBV11-2 and TRBJ2-3; 10 bases map to TRBD1. Germline V gene sequence: CDR1 SGHAT, CDR2 FQNNGV. CDR3 size: 13 residues. CDR3 residues: CASGDRGIDTQYF. The CDR3 DNA reads TGTGCAAGCGGGGACAGGGGCATAGATACGCAGTATTTT.

At least ten counts were recorded for this clonotype. V usage is TRBV12-5 and J usage is TRBJ2-5; no definite D call. The germline CDR1 and CDR2 sequences are LGHNT and FRNRAP. The CDR3 totals 13 residues. V was trimmed by 2 bases and J by 5 bases, leaving 9 bases between them. The CDR3 DNA sequence: TGTGCTAGTGGTTTGCCAACGGTGGAGACCCAGTACTTC. Its translation is CASGLPTVETQYF.

This clonotype was seen ten or more times. This rearrangement joins TRBV5-1 to TRBJ2-1; possibly TRBD1 for D (6 bases). CDR3 length: 14 amino acids. V was trimmed by 0 bases and J by 4 bases, leaving 8 bases between them. Germline values: CDR1 SGHRS, CDR2 YFSETQ. CDR3 residues: CASSLETGYNEQFF. CDR3 sequence (DNA): TGCGCCAGCAGCTTGGAAACAGGGTACAATGAGCAGTTCTTC.

V usage is TRBV28 and J usage is TRBJ1-5; 7 bases match TRBD1. This CDR3 is built from 16 residues. CDR1 MDHEN and CDR2 SYDVKM come from the germline V gene. J gave up 2 bases and V 5 bases, and 9 bases lay outside the gene matches. The CDR3 region is CASSPTKDRGNQPQHF. Here the CDR3 DNA reads TGTGCCAGCAGTCCAACAAAAGACAGGGGCAATCAGCCCCAGCATTTT.

There are many counts of this clonotype. V usage is TRBV6-1 and J usage is TRBJ1-1; D is unclear. The V end was cut by 7 bases, the J end by 5 bases, with 14 bases between. Germline V gene lookup returns CDR1 MNHNS and CDR2 SASEGT. CDR3 length: 13 amino acids. The chain's CDR3 is CASTKQRRTEAFF. The CDR3 DNA follows: TGTGCCAGCACAAAACAGAGGAGAACTGAAGCTTTCTTT.

This clonotype was detected only a few times. This chain links TRBV5-1 with TRBJ1-6; D call uncertain. Trimming shortened V by 2 bases and J by 7 bases, and 13 bases separated the two germline ends. The germline gives CDR1 SGHRS, CDR2 YFSETQ. This CDR3 is built from 15 residues. The CDR3 bases are TGCGCCAGCAGCTTCGGCCGGACTTCCAATTCACCCCTCCACTTT. This encodes CASSFGRTSNSPLHF. Together with reference TRBV5-1 and TRBJ1-6, the CDR3 gives the full variable domain: KAGVTQTPRYLIKTRGQQVTLSCSPISGHRSVSWYQQTPGQGLQFLFEYFSETQRNKGNFPGRFSGRQFSNSRSEMNVSTLELGDSALYLCASSFGRTSNSPLHFGNGTRLTVT.

In its sample, this clonotype was seen a few times. This chain connects TRBV19 to TRBJ1-1, with a weak D call TRBD1 (5 bases). This CDR3 spans 14 amino acids. Germline V gene sequence: CDR1 LNHDA, CDR2 SQIVND (reference sequence). V was trimmed by 6 bases and J by 1 base, leaving 12 bases between them. CDR3 residues: CASRWGTSNTEAFF. CDR3 DNA sequence: TGTGCCAGTAGGTGGGGGACCTCGAACACTGAAGCTTTCTTT.

This clonotype was recorded at least ten times. This chain uses TRBV7-2 with TRBJ2-1, with D uncertain. V was clipped by 1 base and J by 12 bases, with 7 bases between them. Germline lookup yields CDR1 SGHTA and CDR2 FQGNSA. The CDR3 extends over 11 amino acids. The CDR3 DNA follows: TGTGCCAGCAGCTTAGGCAAGTGGCAGTTCTTC. Protein: CASSLGKWQFF.

This clonotype was seen many times. The chain recombines TRBV7-9 with TRBJ2-7; 11 bases agree with TRBD2. V shed 5 bases, J shed 5 bases, and the junction held 2 bases outside the gene matches. This CDR3 comprises 13 residues. Germline lookup yields CDR1 SEHNR and CDR2 FQNEAQ (reference sequence). CDR3 nucleotides: TGTGCCAGCAGCCCGGGACTAGCGGACGAGCAGTACTTC. Its protein product is CASSPGLADEQYF.